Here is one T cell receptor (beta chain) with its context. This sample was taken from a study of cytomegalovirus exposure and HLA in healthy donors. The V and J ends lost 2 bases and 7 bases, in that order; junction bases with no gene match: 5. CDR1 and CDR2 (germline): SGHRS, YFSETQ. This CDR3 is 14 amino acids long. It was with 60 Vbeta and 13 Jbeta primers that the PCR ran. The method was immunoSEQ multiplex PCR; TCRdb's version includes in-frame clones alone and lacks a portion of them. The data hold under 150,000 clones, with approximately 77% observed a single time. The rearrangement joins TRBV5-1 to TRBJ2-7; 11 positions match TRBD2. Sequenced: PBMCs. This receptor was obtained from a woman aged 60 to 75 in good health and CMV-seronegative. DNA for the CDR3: TGCGCCAGCAGCTTAGGGACTAGCGGTGAAGAGCAGTACTTC. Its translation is CASSLGTSGEEQYF.